This T cell receptor beta chain was retrieved from a study of CD8 T cells in Susac syndrome. The authors reverse transcribed about 0.45 to 1 ug RNA with random hexamers. TCRdb recomputed calls from the immunoSEQ multiplex PCR reads with MiXCR, one row per CDR3 protein. The table lists 150,000 to 160,000 distinct CDR3 sequences, 95% to 96% of them singletons. V lost 0 bases and J lost 6, with 5 bases in between. Germline CDR1 is GTSNPN and CDR2 is SVGIG (reference sequence). This CDR3 has 11 residues. What was sequenced was CD8+ T cells from PBMCs. The TCR sequence derives from a human donor with multiple sclerosis. This chain links TRBV30 with TRBJ1-1; the D is unclear. CDR3: CAWSVNSEAFF. Here the CDR3 DNA reads TGTGCCTGGAGTGTAAACTCTGAAGCTTTCTTT.